Following are 14 T cell receptor beta chains from one sample sequenced in a study of CD8 T cells in ankylosing spondylitis. One entry per CDR3 protein, called by TCRdb with MiXCR from the 5' RACE reads. Of around 150,000 distinct CDR3 sequences listed, roughly 31% are singletons. Source material: synovial fluid, either unsorted or a sorted T cell fraction (not recorded which). The receptors originated from a male donor with ankylosing spondylitis.

The chain carries TRBV11-3 and TRBJ2-7; D may be TRBD1 (5 bases). Looked up from germline, CDR1 is SGHNT and CDR2 is YENEEA. V gave up 6 bases and J gave up 7 bases, with 10 bases separating them. The CDR3 totals 11 residues. The DNA for the CDR3 is TGTGCCAGCAGGACCACAGGAGAGCAGTACTTC. As protein: CASRTTGEQYF.

This clonotype was detected only a few times. The chain links TRBV5-1 to TRBJ2-2, with D unclear. Trimming took 4 bases from V and 6 from J, leaving 19 bases between them. CDR1 and CDR2 from the germline V gene are SGHRS and YFSETQ. The CDR3 totals 16 residues. The CDR3 sequence: CASSPDVGSWSGELFF. The CDR3 bases are TGCGCCAGCAGCCCGGACGTAGGGTCTTGGTCCGGGGAGCTGTTTTTT.

There are a few counts of this clonotype. The chain has TRBV6-5 and TRBJ1-5; TRBD1 matches at 10 bases. From germline, CDR1 is MNHEY and CDR2 SVGAGI. V gave up 2 bases and J gave up 0 bases; unmatched junction bases: 7. The CDR3 runs 18 residues. CDR3 nucleotides: TGTGCCAGCAGTTACCCCCGGGACAGGGGATATAGCAATCAGCCCCAGCATTTT. It codes for CASSYPRDRGYSNQPQHF.

This clonotype has just a few counts. This chain joins TRBV27 and TRBJ2-1; D unresolved. This CDR3 is built from 11 residues. Germline values: CDR1 MNHEY, CDR2 SMNVEV (reference sequence). Trimming stripped 3 bases from V and 9 bases from J, with 6 bases between. The CDR3 DNA follows: TGTGCCAGCAGTTTCACGGGTGAGCAGTTCTTC. Its protein is CASSFTGEQFF.

This clonotype occurred a few times. This rearrangement joins TRBV7-9 to TRBJ2-5; 11 bases fit TRBD1. The CDR3 is 15 amino acids. CDR1 SEHNR and CDR2 FQNEAQ come from the germline V gene (reference sequence). V gave up 5 bases and J gave up 5 bases; unmatched junction bases: 7. In DNA form, the CDR3 reads TGTGCCAGCAGCGTAGGACAGGGGGCGAGGGAGACCCAGTACTTC. Translation gives CASSVGQGARETQYF.

This clonotype was counted ten times or more. J is TRBJ2-3 and V is TRBV3-1, with 10 bases aligning to TRBD2. Trimming took 0 bases from V and 2 from J; bases not matched to a gene: 5. Per the germline V gene, CDR1 is LGHDT and CDR2 is YNNKEL (reference sequence). CDR3 length: 17 amino acids. CDR3 coding DNA: TGTGCCAGCAGCCAAGATGGAGCGGGGGGGTTCACAGATACGCAGTATTTT. Its protein product is CASSQDGAGGFTDTQYF.

The chain employs TRBV27 and TRBJ2-3; perhaps TRBD1 as D (5 bases). V lost 5 bases, J lost 8 bases, and 11 bases lay in between. This CDR3 is built from 12 residues. CDR1 and CDR2 (germline): MNHEY, SMNVEV (reference sequence). The CDR3 nucleotides read TGTGCCAGCAGTCCCCAAGGGGTTACGCAGTATTTT. It encodes CASSPQGVTQYF.

The CDR3 here is CASSLGQNRGEQYF. The CDR3 DNA reads TGTGCCAGCAGCTTAGGCCAGAACCGGGGCGAGCAGTACTTC. The chain employs TRBV7-2 and TRBJ2-7, with D maybe TRBD2 (5 bases). Germline V gene data show CDR1 as SGHTA and CDR2 as FQGNSA. Trimming took off 1 base at V and 6 bases at J, with 13 bases between the two ends. The CDR3 runs 14 residues.

This clonotype was seen only a few times. CDR3 DNA: TGTGCCATCAGTGCAACAAACTACGAGCAGTACTTC. It codes for CAISATNYEQYF. The chain combines TRBV10-3 with TRBJ2-7; D call uncertain. With 4 bases removed from V and 3 bases from J, the gap between germline ends came to 7 bases. The CDR3 totals 12 residues. Germline V CDR1 and CDR2: ENHRY, SYGVKD.

The chain employs TRBV4-3 and TRBJ1-1, with 7 bases identical to TRBD1. The V and J ends lost 1 base and 3 bases, in that order; junction bases with no gene match: 2. The CDR3 is 14 amino acids. Germline CDR1 reads LGHNA; CDR2 reads YSLEER. CDR3: CASSQATGHTEAFF. The CDR3 region has the DNA TGCGCCAGCAGCCAAGCGACAGGGCACACTGAAGCTTTCTTT.

This clonotype has only one observation. This chain links TRBV5-1 with TRBJ2-5; D remains unclear. CDR3 length equals 15 residues. CDR1 is SGHRS, CDR2 YFSETQ, per germline. V lost 4 bases and J 4 bases, leaving 17 bases between the germline ends. The CDR3 DNA is TGCGCCAGCAGCGAGAACGGTGTTATCGGAGAGACCCAGTACTTC. This codes for CASSENGVIGETQYF.

The chain uses TRBV20-1 and TRBJ2-1; 8 bases map to TRBD2. The CDR3 sequence is 18 residues long. CDR1 DFQATT and CDR2 SNEGSKA come from the germline V gene (reference sequence). J gave up 0 bases and V 1 base, and 11 bases lay outside the gene matches. The CDR3 sequence: CSARVVSGRGASYNEQFF. CDR3 DNA sequence: TGCAGTGCTAGAGTGGTCTCCGGGCGGGGGGCCTCCTACAATGAGCAGTTCTTC.

This clonotype showed up just a few times. V gene TRBV18 combines with J gene TRBJ2-3; 13 nucleotides align to TRBD2. CDR1 and CDR2 from the germline V gene are KGHSH and LQKENI. The CDR3 runs to 16 residues. The V gene end was trimmed by 4 bases and the J gene end by 5 bases; junction bases not matched to a gene: 6. The CDR3 loop is CASSRGTSGDQDTQYF. The DNA for the CDR3 is TGTGCCAGCTCACGCGGGACTAGCGGGGACCAAGATACGCAGTATTTT.

This clonotype came up many times. V gene TRBV30 combines with J gene TRBJ2-7, with a tentative D call TRBD1 (5 bases). CDR3 size: 14 residues. Germline values: CDR1 GTSNPN, CDR2 SVGIG (reference sequence). Trimming removed 7 bases from V and 6 bases from J, with 22 bases in between. The CDR3 is CASHGAGKLAEQYF. CDR3 DNA: TGTGCCTCCCATGGGGCAGGGAAGCTGGCCGAGCAGTACTTC.